Each of the 18 T cell receptor beta chains below was sequenced from the same sample in a study of blood T cell repertoires in COVID-19. TCRdb's copy holds only in-frame clones and misses some; the assay was immunoSEQ multiplex PCR. The table lists about 49,000 clones, more than 85% of them singletons, with 0.95% to 1.1% in the top ten. Sequencing was carried out using peripheral blood. These receptors all come from a man in his 60s with COVID-19, enrolled during active disease.

This clone was observed a handful of times. V usage is TRBV30 and J usage is TRBJ1-2, with D possibly TRBD1 on 6 matching bases. In germline, CDR1 is GTSNPN, CDR2 SVGIG (reference sequence). V was clipped by 4 bases and J by 4 bases, with 16 bases between them. This CDR3 has 14 residues. CDR3: CAWNRRTDSYGYTF. As DNA, the CDR3 is TGTGCCTGGAATCGTAGGACAGACAGCTATGGCTACACCTTC.

The J gene is TRBJ2-5, the V gene TRBV7-9; 7 bases map to TRBD1. Germline V gene sequence: CDR1 SEHNR, CDR2 FQNEAQ (reference sequence). V shed 5 bases and J 5 bases; nucleotides not matched to a gene: 2. This CDR3 has 12 residues. The CDR3 region has the DNA TGTGCCAGCAGCCCGGGACAGGAGACCCAGTACTTC. This gives the protein CASSPGQETQYF. Full variable domain (remainder filled in from reference TRBV7-9 and TRBJ2-5): DTGVSQNPRHKITKRGQNVTFRCDPISEHNRLYWYRQTLGQGPEFLTYFQNEAQLEKSRLLSDRFSAERPKGSFSTLEIQRTEQGDSAMYLCASSPGQETQYFGPGTRLLVL.

V usage is TRBV5-1 and J usage is TRBJ1-4; D is undetermined. Trimming left V 4 bases short and J 5 bases short, with 15 bases between. This CDR3 comprises 15 residues. Per the germline V gene, CDR1 is SGHRS and CDR2 is YFSETQ. The CDR3 DNA is TGCGCCAGCAGCCCTGGGGTTAGCGGGAATGAAAAACTGTTTTTT. Translation gives CASSPGVSGNEKLFF.

The chain carries TRBV21-1 and TRBJ2-1; the table names TRBD2, a call not compared with the DNA. TRBV21-1 is tagged as a pseudogene. This CDR3 has 15 amino acids. The CDR3 DNA is TGTGCCAGCAGCCCCAGGAGGGGTAGCTACAATGAGCAGTTCTTC. This encodes CASSPRRGSYNEQFF.

V and J are TRBV18 and TRBJ1-5, with D hard to call. V dropped 1 base and J dropped 1 base, with 8 bases sitting between them. The germline V gene encodes CDR1 KGHSH and CDR2 LQKENI. The CDR3 is 15 amino acids. Here the CDR3 reads CASSPRGDSNQPQHF. The DNA for the CDR3 is TGTGCCAGCTCACCACGGGGAGACAGCAATCAGCCCCAGCATTTT.

The rearrangement joins TRBV6-5 to TRBJ2-1; tentatively, D is TRBD2 (5 bases). The V end lost 0 bases, the J end lost 0 bases, and 6 bases lay between the germline ends. CDR1 and CDR2 from the germline V gene are MNHEY and SVGAGI. The CDR3 sequence is 15 residues long. CDR3 residues: CASSYSGSSYNEQFF. Here the CDR3 DNA reads TGTGCCAGCAGTTACTCAGGGAGCTCCTACAATGAGCAGTTCTTC.

The chain is built from TRBV6-6 and TRBJ1-6, with a tentative D call TRBD1 (5 bases). CDR3 length: 17 residues. Germline CDR1 and CDR2: MNHNY and SVGAGI (reference sequence). Deletions cut 5 bases from V and 10 bases from J, with 24 bases between. CDR3 in DNA: TGTGCCAGCAGTCGCACATTTGGAGACCCAACAGGATCACCCCTCCACTTT. Its translation: CASSRTFGDPTGSPLHF.

The V call is TRBV19, the J call TRBJ1-5; possible D gene TRBD1, 5 bases. Trimming stripped 3 bases from V and 2 bases from J, with 17 bases between. The germline gives CDR1 LNHDA, CDR2 SQIVND (reference sequence). The CDR3 is 17 residues long. In DNA form, the CDR3 reads TGTGCCAGTAGTATGGACAAGGGTCGGGTGGGCAATCAGCCCCAGCATTTT. Residues: CASSMDKGRVGNQPQHF.

This chain connects TRBV4-3 to TRBJ1-1; 10 nucleotides match TRBD1. The junction had 11 bases not matched to a gene; V was cut back by 0 bases and J by 1 base. Germline V gives CDR1 LGHNA, CDR2 YSLEER. The CDR3 runs 19 residues. CDR3 DNA sequence: TGCGCCAGCAGCCAAGATCTCTGGGGACAGGGGAGGAAGAACACTGAAGCTTTCTTT. This sequence encodes CASSQDLWGQGRKNTEAFF.

This clone has more than one count but fewer than ten. The rearrangement joins TRBV25-1 to TRBJ2-1, with D possibly matching TRBD2 (5 bases). CDR1 is MGHDK and CDR2 is SYGVNS in the germline V gene. The CDR3 sequence is 15 residues long. Trimming removed 6 bases from V and 4 bases from J, with 16 bases in between. CDR3 coding DNA: TGTGCCAGCAGCTCGAGGGCTGCTTTATACAATGAGCAGTTCTTC. The encoded protein is CASSSRAALYNEQFF.

This clone is a singleton in its sample. V is TRBV19 and J is TRBJ1-5; the match to TRBD1 covers 9 bases. Germline assignment: CDR1 LNHDA and CDR2 SQIVND (reference sequence). V was clipped by 4 bases and J by 6 bases; unmatched bases: 7. The CDR3 length is 15 residues. The CDR3 sequence is CASSTSTGGSQPQHF. The CDR3 DNA follows: TGTGCCAGTAGTACCTCGACAGGGGGGAGTCAGCCCCAGCATTTT.

This chain joins TRBV18 and TRBJ1-2; 8 bases are a match to TRBD1. The junction had 8 bases not matched to a gene; V was cut back by 2 bases and J by 6 bases. The germline V gene has CDR1 KGHSH and CDR2 LQKENI. The CDR3 runs to 15 residues. CDR3 sequence (DNA): TGTGCCAGCTCACCAATGGATGGACAGGGTCATGGCTACACCTTC. It specifies CASSPMDGQGHGYTF.

The chain combines TRBV5-4 with TRBJ1-2; 8 bases align to TRBD1. The V gene end was trimmed by 5 bases and the J gene end by 9 bases; junction bases not matched to a gene: 6. CDR1 is SGHNT and CDR2 is YYREEE in the germline V gene (reference sequence). The CDR3 runs 12 residues. CDR3 sequence: CASSPRTGRYTF. In DNA, the CDR3 is TGTGCCAGCAGTCCAAGGACAGGGCGCTACACCTTC.

The chain couples TRBV5-1 to TRBJ1-1; 10 nucleotides match TRBD1. In germline, CDR1 is SGHRS, CDR2 YFSETQ. This CDR3 contains 15 residues. Unmatched junction bases numbered 4, after V lost 0 bases and J lost 5 bases. The CDR3 bases are TGCGCCAGCAGCTTGGGTGACAGGGGGCTAACTGAAGCTTTCTTT. This gives the protein CASSLGDRGLTEAFF. Looking up the rest from reference TRBV5-1 and TRBJ1-1 gives the full variable domain: KAGVTQTPRYLIKTRGQQVTLSCSPISGHRSVSWYQQTPGQGLQFLFEYFSETQRNKGNFPGRFSGRQFSNSRSEMNVSTLELGDSALYLCASSLGDRGLTEAFFGQGTRLTVV.

The rearrangement joins TRBV4-1 to TRBJ1-3; D is unresolved. Germline-derived CDR1 and CDR2 are MGHRA and YSYEKL. Trimming stripped 6 bases from V and 8 bases from J, with 14 bases between. The CDR3 covers 13 residues. CDR3 sequence reads: CASRRPLQDTIYF. In nucleotides, the CDR3 is TGCGCCAGCAGGCGCCCCCTCCAGGACACCATATATTTT.

The chain recombines TRBV7-6 with TRBJ2-1; a possible D gene is TRBD1 (6 bases). This CDR3 region has 15 residues. CDR1 and CDR2 from the germline V gene are SGHVS and FNYEAQ. Trimming cost V 1 base and J 3 bases, with 10 bases left between them. The CDR3 loop reads CASSLESGVYNEQFF. The CDR3 DNA follows: TGTGCCAGCAGCTTAGAGTCAGGGGTCTACAATGAGCAGTTCTTC. The variable domain in full, completed from reference TRBV7-6 and TRBJ2-1, reads GAGVSQSPRYKVTKRGQDVALRCDPISGHVSLYWYRQALGQGPEFLTYFNYEAQQDKSGLPNDRFSAERPEGSISTLTIQRTEQRDSAMYRCASSLESGVYNEQFFGPGTRLTVL.

The rearrangement joins TRBV18 to TRBJ2-2, with D uncertain. This CDR3 has 13 amino acids. Trimming removed 4 bases at V and 6 bases at J, with 9 bases between. Germline V lookup: CDR1 KGHSH, CDR2 LQKENI. The CDR3 loop reads CASSQAMSGELFF. The CDR3, as DNA: TGTGCCAGCTCACAAGCCATGTCCGGGGAGCTGTTTTTT. Drawing the rest from reference TRBV18 and TRBJ2-2, the complete variable domain is NAGVMQNPRHLVRRRGQEARLRCSPMKGHSHVYWYRQLPEEGLKFMVYLQKENIIDESGMPKERFSAEFPKEGPSILRIQQVVRGDSAAYFCASSQAMSGELFFGEGSRLTVL.

This clone has just one count. J is TRBJ2-3 and V is TRBV11-2; 7 nucleotides agree with TRBD2. This CDR3 is 15 amino acids long. J lost 4 bases, V lost 5 bases, and 9 bases had no gene match. The germline V gene encodes CDR1 SGHAT and CDR2 FQNNGV. Here the CDR3 reads CASSPSGSFADTQYF. CDR3 DNA: TGTGCCAGCAGCCCTAGCGGCTCCTTCGCAGATACGCAGTATTTT.